The source of this TCR beta chain is a study of Graves' ophthalmopathy and Graves' hyperthyroidism. Overall study results and limits: Ophthalmopathy versus stable hyperthyroidism: 13-signature model gave 87.88% sensitivity, roughly 81% specificity. Prediction of ophthalmopathy progression reached about 71% sensitivity and about 72% specificity. Blood also harbored most expanded thyroid clonotypes above 0.001 frequency.

As the template, RNA transcripts were used to amplify TCR beta CDR3 regions. HTBI primers primed a first-round RT-PCR, and a second-round multiplex PCR followed. TCRdb reprocessed the multiplex PCR reads via MiXCR and lists one record per CDR3 protein. The table shows 400,000 or so distinct CDR3 sequences, with roughly a sixth occurring only once. Regarding this clonotype: What it binds is not known.

CDR3 length equals 15 residues. CDR1 LGHDT and CDR2 YNNKEL come from the germline V gene (reference sequence). V gave up 3 bases and J gave up 5 bases, with 17 bases separating them. The gene calls are TRBV3-1 and TRBJ2-7; D may be TRBD2 (6 bases). This receptor was identified in an adult woman with stable Graves' hyperthyroidism. The specimen was peripheral blood. Written as DNA, the CDR3 is TGTGCCAGCAGCCAGCGACTAGTCAGCTTCAACGAGCAGTACTTC. Protein: CASSQRLVSFNEQYF.